The clone carrying this TCR beta chain turned up a few times. This sample is drawn from a study of cytomegalovirus exposure and HLA in healthy donors. 60 Vbeta and 13 Jbeta primers were used in PCR. Generated by immunoSEQ multiplex PCR, the TCRdb table keeps only in-frame clones and is missing some. The sample contains under 110,000 clones, about 80% of which appear only once. V lost 6 bases and J 1 base, leaving 9 bases between the germline ends. The CDR3 runs to 14 residues. CDR1 is MGHRA, CDR2 YSYEKL, per germline. The V and J genes are TRBV4-1 and TRBJ2-2; perhaps TRBD1 as D (5 bases). Sequencing was performed on PBMCs. The source is a man aged 35-49 years in good health and CMV-seronegative. CDR3 sequence: CASRPTENTGELFF. The CDR3 DNA reads as TGCGCCAGCAGACCGACAGAGAACACCGGGGAGCTGTTTTTT.